The present entry profiles one T cell receptor beta chain with its context. Its antigen remains unknown. This entry is derived from a study of neoadjuvant anti-PD-1 for oral cavity cancer. The wider study: Patients without progression got a fourth dose around day 43. Study-wide findings and caveats: Treg/Th17 ratio rose with pretreatment blood and fell with post-treatment tumor TCRbeta clonality.

Time point meaning: after neoadjuvant nivolumab, at surgical resection. Only in-frame clones appear in the TCRdb table, and some are missing; sequencing was by immunoSEQ multiplex PCR. Here the sample spans roughly 24,000 clones, about 25% being singletons. With V trimmed by 6 bases and J by 5 bases, 9 bases remained unmatched. Germline V lookup: CDR1 PRHDT, CDR2 FYEKMQ (reference sequence). The CDR3 spans 14 residues. This chain joins TRBV13 and TRBJ2-7; TRBD1 agrees at 8 bases. Sequencing used tumor tissue, obtained after nivolumab (anti-PD-1) treatment. This clonotype was sampled from a person aged 40-85 years with oral cavity squamous cell carcinoma. The CDR3 region is CASRRLGQGHEQYF. As DNA, the CDR3 is TGTGCCAGCAGACGATTAGGACAGGGCCACGAGCAGTACTTC.